This TCR beta chain was sequenced for a study of CD8+CD57+ T cells in acquired aplastic anemia. Study-wide context: Mean DNA quantity obtained from sorted CD4+ and CD8+ cells was 3 to 4 ug. As sequenced from healthy donors, CD4+ cells averaged roughly 10 million reads.

With respect to this clonotype: Its antigen is currently unknown.

Regarding the study as a whole: CD8+ Simpson's diversity did not differ significantly between patients and controls. Patients and controls had in common approximately 30 CD8+ CDR3 sequences.

The V end was cut by 6 bases, the J end by 0 bases, with 12 bases between. The germline gives CDR1 MGHDK, CDR2 SYGVNS. The CDR3 is made up of 15 amino acids. The study profiled TCR beta VDJ and CDR3 using genomic DNA as template. TCRdb itself ran the reads through MiXCR, one entry per CDR3 protein. The sample has about 220,000 distinct CDR3 sequences, about a third seen once; the top ten hold 1.1%. The chain is built from TRBV25-1 and TRBJ1-3; no clear D. The receptor comes from a human donor in good health, serving as a control. The sample taken for sequencing was sorted CD4+, CD8+, or CD8+CD57+ T cells (not recorded which) from PBMCs. CDR3 nucleotides: TGTGCCAGCAGGCAACACGGGGACTCTGGAAACACCATATATTTT. It translates to CASRQHGDSGNTIYF. Looking up the rest from reference TRBV25-1 and TRBJ1-3 gives the full variable domain: EADIYQTPRYLVIGTGKKITLECSQTMGHDKMYWYQQDPGMELHLIHYSYGVNSTEKGDLSSESTVSRIRTEHFPLTLESARPSHTSQYLCASRQHGDSGNTIYFGEGSWLTVV.